This T cell receptor (beta chain) was captured in a study of OX40 agonist ivuxolimab in advanced cancers. Study information: Ivuxolimab, an antibody acting as an agonist of OX40 (CD134), was used to treat patients. Having had anti-PD-1, anti-PD-L1 or anti-CTLA-4 therapy before was allowed, and about 40% had some. Partial response was recorded in three patients: one hepatocellular carcinoma and two cutaneous melanoma cases.

The data were produced by immunoSEQ multiplex PCR, yet TCRdb's version contains in-frame clones alone and is incomplete. The data hold 95,000 to 150,000 clones, with 80% to 95% observed a single time. The germline V and J ends were trimmed by 3 bases and 1 base, with 7 bases remaining between them. The length of the CDR3 is 13 residues. Looked up from germline, CDR1 is SGHRS and CDR2 is YFSETQ. The chain couples TRBV5-1 to TRBJ1-1, with D unresolved. This material consisted of CD4+ or CD8+ T cells sorted from blood, taken in a trial of the OX40 agonist ivuxolimab. The TCR comes from an adult with an advanced solid tumor such as melanoma, head and neck, liver or kidney cancer. The CDR3 protein is CASSSQRNTEAFF. The CDR3 DNA reads as TGCGCCAGCAGCTCCCAGAGGAACACTGAAGCTTTCTTT.